Many counts were recorded for the clone carrying this T cell receptor (beta chain). Its antigen is still unknown. The data stem from a study of identical twins. CDR1 and CDR2 (germline): MGHRA, YSYEKL. V shed 1 base and J shed 0 bases, with 16 bases lying between them. CDR3 size: 17 residues. TCRdb processed the 5' RACE reads anew with MiXCR; each CDR3 protein has one entry. The table includes hundreds of thousands of distinct CDR3 sequences, approximately 9% detected once. Study-level findings and limits: Twin sharing of out-of-frame TCR alpha was underestimated by models in monozygotic pairs. A cross-sectional statistical analysis, not follow-up of the same donors, supported the conclusions.

This same sample was also taken into another study, of yellow fever vaccine responses in identical twins.

This TCR came from a woman younger than 30 in good health. The rearrangement links TRBV4-1 to TRBJ2-7; possible D gene TRBD1, 5 bases. Sequencing was carried out using PBMCs. The CDR3 DNA reads as TGCGCCAGCAGCCAAGTAATTGACAGCGTACACTCCTACGAGCAGTACTTC. Translated, it gives CASSQVIDSVHSYEQYF.